This TCR beta chain was documented in a study of shared T cell receptors in the human thymus. Germline trimming cut 3 bases from V and 1 base from J; bases unmatched to any gene: 8. The CDR3 totals 17 residues. Germline V lookup: CDR1 LGHNA, CDR2 YSLEER. Clones were sequenced by immunoSEQ multiplex PCR, and TCRdb holds only the in-frame ones, with some missing. Seen here are about 610,000 clones, approximately 88% observed once, and the top ten hold around 0.0099%. This same sample was also part of a study on human thymus T cells. As that report states: Healthy Finnish infants undergoing corrective surgery for congenital heart defects were the donors. Thymus was obtained from resections taken during corrective heart surgery. Within thymic and blood repertoires, V and J gene usage appeared to be biased. Thymic TCR repertoires of unrelated people reportedly overlapped highly.

This chain uses TRBV4-3 with TRBJ1-5, with 8 bases aligning to TRBD1. The clonotype was recovered from a boy in the first two years of life with a congenital heart defect. Sequenced: thymocytes. CDR3 region: CASSQALGQGSNQPQHF. In DNA, the CDR3 is TGCGCCAGCAGCCAGGCCCTAGGACAGGGCAGCAATCAGCCCCAGCATTTT.